The T cell receptor beta chain under discussion was sequenced for a study of cytomegalovirus exposure and HLA in healthy donors. Study-level information: Among around 170 million T cells, an earlier analysis found 90 million to 130 million unique TCR beta sequences. Assignment to the Caucasian-associated ancestry cluster applied to approximately 80% of the approximately 400 genotyped donors.

A multiplex PCR was run with 60 Vbeta primers and 13 Jbeta primers. This table comes from immunoSEQ multiplex PCR, and its TCRdb copy is limited to in-frame clones, with some not included. The profile shows more than 110,000 clones, about four fifths of them singletons. Notes on the study in general: Associated with cytomegalovirus, according to the listing, were around 170 TCR beta chains.

Trimming pared 4 bases from V and 3 bases from J, leaving 7 bases between. Germline loops: CDR1 MNHEY, CDR2 SMNVEV (reference sequence). This CDR3 contains 12 residues. About this clone: What it binds is unknown.

This TCR was sampled from a man aged 35-49 years in good health and CMV-seropositive. The chain couples TRBV27 to TRBJ2-7; tentatively, D is TRBD2 (5 bases). The sample consisted of PBMCs. This chain's CDR3 is CASSYEGYEQYF. CDR3 coding DNA: TGTGCCAGCAGTTACGAGGGCTACGAGCAGTACTTC.